This T cell receptor beta chain originates from a study of blood T cell repertoires in COVID-19. On the study more broadly: Material from acute and convalescent COVID-19 was sourced from the United States, Italy and Spain. From T cells, B-cell-depleted T cells, or PBMCs came the material, which was cDNA or gDNA.

Per the original methods: For nucleated cells, counts were estimated from reference gene primer amplification. The table came from immunoSEQ multiplex PCR; TCRdb's copy has only in-frame clones and leaves some out. V, J and clone size are those of that table, while D and trimming were read from the DNA. Of some 190,000 clones in the sample, approximately 90% were seen once. The CDR3 covers 15 residues. The V and J ends lost 7 bases and 3 bases, in that order; junction bases with no gene match: 5. CDR1 is SGHVS and CDR2 is FQNEAQ in the germline V gene. This chain connects TRBV7-8 to TRBJ2-1; 11 bases agree with TRBD2. The clonotype was recovered from a human donor in a cohort sampled during active COVID-19. Material: peripheral blood. Here the CDR3 reads CASNPGLAGYNEQFF. DNA for the CDR3: TGTGCCAGCAACCCCGGACTAGCGGGCTACAATGAGCAGTTCTTC.